These 24 T cell receptor beta chains came from one sample sequenced in a study of cytomegalovirus exposure and HLA in healthy donors. It was with 60 Vbeta and 13 Jbeta primers that the PCR ran. Profiled with immunoSEQ multiplex PCR; TCRdb holds only in-frame clones, not every one. The table has under 80,000 clones, over 70% seen once; the top ten hold 5.5% to 8.5%. The sequencing sample was made of PBMCs. These receptors originate from a woman between 35 and 50 years old in good health and CMV-seronegative.

This clone was observed once. This chain joins TRBV30 and TRBJ2-1, with 10 bases aligning to TRBD2. Germline lookup yields CDR1 GTSNPN and CDR2 SVGIG (reference sequence). V gave up 0 bases and J gave up 4 bases; unmatched junction bases: 3. This CDR3 has 15 amino acids. CDR3 sequence (DNA): TGTGCCTGGAGTGTAACTAGCGGGGTATACAATGAGCAGTTCTTC. Translation gives CAWSVTSGVYNEQFF. Full variable domain (outside the CDR3, taken from reference TRBV30 and TRBJ2-1): SQTIHQWPATLVQPVGSPLSLECTVEGTSNPNLYWYRQAAGRGLQLLFYSVGIGQISSEVPQNLSASRPQDRQFILSSKKLLLSDSGFYLCAWSVTSGVYNEQFFGPGTRLTVL.

This clone was counted a single time. V gene TRBV6-9 combines with J gene TRBJ2-1, with 10 bases aligning to TRBD2. The germline V gene has CDR1 MNHGY and CDR2 SVAAGI. This CDR3 region has 16 residues. V gave up 4 bases and J gave up 2 bases; unmatched junction bases: 5. The CDR3 DNA is TGTGCCAGCAGTTGGACTAGCGGCGGTACCTACAATGAGCAGTTCTTC. Protein sequence: CASSWTSGGTYNEQFF.

V usage is TRBV11-2 and J usage is TRBJ1-2; D gene ambiguous. Trimming cost V 1 base and J 6 bases, with 12 bases left between them. The CDR3 is 14 amino acids. The germline V gene encodes CDR1 SGHAT and CDR2 FQNNGV. The CDR3 here is CASSLGLVRDGYTF. The CDR3, as DNA: TGTGCCAGCAGCTTAGGTTTGGTTCGAGATGGCTACACCTTC.

The CDR3 protein is CGWDFSYEQYF. The CDR3 DNA is TGCGGCTGGGACTTCAGCTACGAGCAGTACTTC. The genes are TRBV23-1 and TRBJ2-7; possible D gene TRBD2, 6 bases. TRBV23-1 is designated an ORF whose function remains uncertain. The length of the CDR3 is 11 residues.

This chain joins TRBV7-2 and TRBJ2-3; 9 positions agree with TRBD2. The CDR3 covers 16 residues. Looked up from germline, CDR1 is SGHTA and CDR2 is FQGNSA. Trimming removed 5 bases from V and 3 bases from J; junction bases left unmatched: 9. CDR3 loop: CASSARSGSFTDTQYF. The CDR3 DNA reads TGTGCCAGCAGCGCCCGTAGCGGGAGCTTTACAGATACGCAGTATTTT. Full variable domain (missing parts from reference TRBV7-2 and TRBJ2-3): GAGVSQSPSNKVTEKGKDVELRCDPISGHTALYWYRQSLGQGLEFLIYFQGNSAPDKSGLPSDRFSAERTGGSVSTLTIQRTQQEDSAVYLCASSARSGSFTDTQYFGPGTRLTVL.

The chain recombines TRBV28 with TRBJ2-7; 7 bases are shared with TRBD1. CDR1 and CDR2 from the germline V gene are MDHEN and SYDVKM. Germline trimming cut 2 bases from V and 4 bases from J; bases unmatched to any gene: 14. The CDR3 runs 17 residues. CDR3 DNA: TGTGCCAGCAGTTTAAGTGGTATGAGGGGACAGATATACGAGCAGTACTTC. Translated, it gives CASSLSGMRGQIYEQYF.

The gene calls are TRBV9 and TRBJ1-2; 9 bases are shared with TRBD1. Germline CDR1 is SGDLS and CDR2 is YYNGEE. J gave up 4 bases and V 2 bases, and 9 bases lay outside the gene matches. CDR3 length equals 16 residues. For the CDR3, the DNA is TGTGCCAGCAGCGTCAATCCAGGACAGGGGCGCTATGGCTACACCTTC. Amino acid sequence: CASSVNPGQGRYGYTF. Drawing the rest from reference TRBV9 and TRBJ1-2, the complete variable domain is DSGVTQTPKHLITATGQRVTLRCSPRSGDLSVYWYQQSLDQGLQFLIQYYNGEERAKGNILERFSAQQFPDLHSELNLSSLELGDSALYFCASSVNPGQGRYGYTFGSGTRLTVV.

The chain joins TRBV7-8 to TRBJ1-6, with D tentatively TRBD1 (5 bases). CDR1 is SGHVS, CDR2 FQNEAQ, per germline. This CDR3 spans 15 amino acids. The V end lost 1 base, the J end lost 10 bases, and 14 bases lay between the germline ends. The CDR3, as DNA: TGTGCCAGCAGCTTAGGGGCGGGGGTAAACTCACCCCTCCACTTT. This gives the protein CASSLGAGVNSPLHF.

J is TRBJ2-1 and V is TRBV6-4; D is possibly TRBD1 (6 bases). The V gene's germline CDR1 is MRHNA and CDR2 SNTAGT. The CDR3 is made up of 17 amino acids. With 1 base removed from V and 0 bases from J, the gap between germline ends came to 13 bases. The CDR3 nucleotides read TGTGCCAGCAGTGACTACCCCGACAGGAGCTCCTACAATGAGCAGTTCTTC. Protein sequence: CASSDYPDRSSYNEQFF.

The chain has TRBV7-2 and TRBJ2-3; 7 bases match TRBD2. The germline gives CDR1 SGHTA, CDR2 FQGNSA. The CDR3 consists of 14 residues. Germline trimming cut 1 base from V and 5 bases from J; bases unmatched to any gene: 3. As DNA, the CDR3 is TGTGCCAGCAGCTTAGGGACTAGTAAAGATACGCAGTATTTT. Protein: CASSLGTSKDTQYF.

There are a few counts of this clone. The chain carries TRBV27 and TRBJ1-2; 8 nucleotides line up with TRBD1. The CDR3 is 14 residues long. Germline-derived CDR1 and CDR2 are MNHEY and SMNVEV (reference sequence). The V gene end was trimmed by 8 bases and the J gene end by 8 bases; junction bases not matched to a gene: 13. Written as DNA, the CDR3 is TGTGCCAGCTATTCGCCAGGGGGCTTAGGGGGCTACACCTTC. Translating it yields CASYSPGGLGGYTF.

This clone has only a few counts. The identical CDR3 is also encoded by other nucleotide sequences in the sample. The chain combines TRBV15 with TRBJ2-3; TRBD2 matches 7 bases. The trim removed 0 bases at V and 1 base at J, leaving 7 bases unmatched. Germline V gene data show CDR1 as LNHNV and CDR2 as YYDKDF (reference sequence). The CDR3 sequence is 17 residues long. The CDR3 loop is CATSRDLAGVGTDTQYF. Here the CDR3 DNA reads TGTGCCACCAGCAGAGATTTGGCGGGAGTTGGCACAGATACGCAGTATTTT.

The V gene is TRBV7-2, the J gene TRBJ2-1; maybe TRBD2 (6 bases). The germline V and J ends were trimmed by 3 bases and 1 base, with 10 bases remaining between them. Germline assignment: CDR1 SGHTA and CDR2 FQGNSA. The CDR3 extends over 15 amino acids. CDR3: CASSFSEGSYNEQFF. CDR3 coding DNA: TGTGCCAGCAGCTTCTCGGAGGGGTCCTACAATGAGCAGTTCTTC.

The CDR3, as DNA: TGCGCCAGCAGCCAAGGGGTCGGAAGGGGGCTCGGAAACACCATATATTTT. It is translated as CASSQGVGRGLGNTIYF. V gene TRBV4-1 combines with J gene TRBJ1-3; 7 bases are a match to TRBD1. CDR1 MGHRA and CDR2 YSYEKL come from the germline V gene. V dropped 1 base and J dropped 4; count of bases not matched to a gene: 10. The CDR3 covers 17 residues.

The DNA for the CDR3 is TGTGCCAGCAGCCCGAGGCTCAATGAGCAGTTCTTC. Translation: CASSPRLNEQFF. The chain is built from TRBV6-5 and TRBJ2-1; D remains unclear. The CDR3 is 12 amino acids. Germline CDR1 reads MNHEY; CDR2 reads SVGAGI. V lost 6 bases and J 6 bases, leaving 9 bases between the germline ends.

The rearrangement joins TRBV30 to TRBJ1-2; D call uncertain. Per the germline V gene, CDR1 is GTSNPN and CDR2 is SVGIG (reference sequence). V was trimmed by 2 bases and J by 9 bases, leaving 19 bases between them. The CDR3 is 14 residues long. Written as DNA, the CDR3 is TGTGCCTGGAGTACGGTCCCCGCGGCGGGTAGCTACACCTTC. It specifies CAWSTVPAAGSYTF.

The genes are TRBV30 and TRBJ2-3, with 8 positions matching TRBD2. V lost 8 bases to trimming and J lost 7 bases; unmatched junction nucleotides: 11. CDR1 and CDR2 (germline): GTSNPN, SVGIG (reference sequence). This CDR3 comprises 13 residues. The CDR3 sequence is CALGGAGVNTQYF. In nucleotides, the CDR3 is TGTGCCCTGGGAGGAGCGGGGGTAAATACGCAGTATTTT.

This clone came up once. This chain links TRBV11-3 with TRBJ2-7; tentative D call: TRBD1 (6 bases). From germline, CDR1 is SGHNT and CDR2 YENEEA. With 6 bases removed from V and 2 bases from J, the gap between germline ends came to 14 bases. The CDR3 covers 14 residues. CDR3 in DNA: TGTGCCAGCAGGAAGGACAGTAACACCTACGAGCAGTACTTC. Its protein product is CASRKDSNTYEQYF.

This chain links TRBV5-1 with TRBJ1-6; D is undetermined. The V and J ends lost 0 bases and 8 bases respectively, with 15 bases between them. This CDR3 spans 16 amino acids. Germline V CDR1 and CDR2: SGHRS, YFSETQ. DNA for the CDR3: TGCGCCAGCAGCTTGGGACTCCGGCATGGAGATTCACCCCTCCACTTT. Translating it yields CASSLGLRHGDSPLHF.

This clone was seen only once. The gene calls are TRBV30 and TRBJ1-3, with D hard to call. Looked up from germline, CDR1 is GTSNPN and CDR2 is SVGIG (reference sequence). The CDR3 covers 14 residues. Trimming stripped 2 bases from V and 0 bases from J, with 8 bases between. DNA of the CDR3: TGTGCCTGGAGTCCCAATAGCTCTGGAAACACCATATATTTT. It is translated as CAWSPNSSGNTIYF.

The V gene is TRBV30, the J gene TRBJ1-6; D gene ambiguous. The V end was cut by 0 bases, the J end by 8 bases, with 5 bases between. Germline CDR1 and CDR2: GTSNPN and SVGIG (reference sequence). The CDR3 has 12 amino acids. The CDR3 sequence is CAWSVTDSPLHF. Written as DNA, the CDR3 is TGTGCCTGGAGTGTAACGGATTCACCCCTCCACTTT. The full variable domain, rest sourced from reference TRBV30 and TRBJ1-6, is SQTIHQWPATLVQPVGSPLSLECTVEGTSNPNLYWYRQAAGRGLQLLFYSVGIGQISSEVPQNLSASRPQDRQFILSSKKLLLSDSGFYLCAWSVTDSPLHFGNGTRLTVT.

J is TRBJ2-3 and V is TRBV4-2, with D possibly TRBD1 on 6 matching bases. Per germline, CDR1 LGHNA and CDR2 YNFKEQ. The CDR3 extends over 17 amino acids. V was cut by 3 bases and J by 3 bases, with 19 bases left in between. The CDR3: CASSQRTSSGVTDTQYF. The CDR3 nucleotides are TGTGCCAGCAGCCAGAGGACATCCTCAGGGGTTACAGATACGCAGTATTTT.

This sequence joins TRBV30 and TRBJ2-2; TRBD2 matches 12 bases. V dropped 1 base and J dropped 7; count of bases not matched to a gene: 7. CDR1 GTSNPN and CDR2 SVGIG come from the germline V gene (reference sequence). The CDR3 consists of 16 residues. Here the CDR3 DNA reads TGTGCCTGGAGTGCACTAGCGGGAGGAGAGGGCGGGGAGCTGTTTTTT. Translated, it gives CAWSALAGGEGGELFF.

In the case of this clone: Mismatch with germline at one junction end may stem from a read error. The chain recombines TRBV28 with TRBJ1-2; TRBD1 might be the D (6 bases). The germline CDR1 and CDR2 sequences are MDHEN and SYDVKM. CDR3 length: 13 residues. CDR3: CASGSSRGYGFTF. In DNA form, the CDR3 reads TGTGCCAGCGGGAGCTCGAGGGGGTATGGCTTCACCTTC.